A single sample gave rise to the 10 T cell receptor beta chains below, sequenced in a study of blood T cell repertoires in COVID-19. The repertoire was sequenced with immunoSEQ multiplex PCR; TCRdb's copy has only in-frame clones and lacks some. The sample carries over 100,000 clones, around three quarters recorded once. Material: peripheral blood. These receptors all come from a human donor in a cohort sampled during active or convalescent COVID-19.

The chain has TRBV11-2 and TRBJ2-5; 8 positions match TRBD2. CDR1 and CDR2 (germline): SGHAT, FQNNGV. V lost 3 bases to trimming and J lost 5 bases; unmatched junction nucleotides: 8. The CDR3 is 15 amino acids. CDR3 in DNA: TGTGCCAGCAGCTTTCAGCGGGGGCCATCGGAGACCCAGTACTTC. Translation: CASSFQRGPSETQYF.

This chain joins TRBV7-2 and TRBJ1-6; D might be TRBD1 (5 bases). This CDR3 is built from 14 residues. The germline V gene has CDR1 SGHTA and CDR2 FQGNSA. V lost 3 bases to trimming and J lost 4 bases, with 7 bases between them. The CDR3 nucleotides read TGTGCCAGCAGCTTGGGGGGATATAATTCACCCCTCCACTTT. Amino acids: CASSLGGYNSPLHF.

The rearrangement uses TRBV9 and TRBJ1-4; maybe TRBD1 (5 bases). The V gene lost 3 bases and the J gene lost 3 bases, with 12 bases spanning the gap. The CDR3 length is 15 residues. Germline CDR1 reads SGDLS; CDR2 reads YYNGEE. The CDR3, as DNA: TGTGCCAGCAGCGACAGGATCGATGCTAATGAAAAACTGTTTTTT. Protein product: CASSDRIDANEKLFF. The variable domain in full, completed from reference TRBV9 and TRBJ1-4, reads DSGVTQTPKHLITATGQRVTLRCSPRSGDLSVYWYQQSLDQGLQFLIQYYNGEERAKGNILERFSAQQFPDLHSELNLSSLELGDSALYFCASSDRIDANEKLFFGSGTQLSVL.

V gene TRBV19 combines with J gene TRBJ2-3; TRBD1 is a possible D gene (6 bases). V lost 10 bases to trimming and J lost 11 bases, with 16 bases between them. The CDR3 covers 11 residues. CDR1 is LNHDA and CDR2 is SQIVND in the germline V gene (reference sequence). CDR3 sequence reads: CAIGTILEQYF. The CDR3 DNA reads TGTGCCATAGGGACAATATTGGAGCAGTATTTT.

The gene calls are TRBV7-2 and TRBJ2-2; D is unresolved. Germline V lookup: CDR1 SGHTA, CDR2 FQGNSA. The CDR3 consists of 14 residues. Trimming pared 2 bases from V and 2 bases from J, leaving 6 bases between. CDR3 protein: CASSLIKNTGELFF. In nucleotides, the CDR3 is TGTGCCAGCAGCTTAATAAAAAACACCGGGGAGCTGTTTTTT.

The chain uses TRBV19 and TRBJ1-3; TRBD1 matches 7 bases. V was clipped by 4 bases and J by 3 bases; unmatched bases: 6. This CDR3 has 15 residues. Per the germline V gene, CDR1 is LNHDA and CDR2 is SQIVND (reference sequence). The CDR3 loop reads CASSTRDSLGNTIYF. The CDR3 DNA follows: TGTGCCAGTAGTACCAGGGACAGCCTTGGAAACACCATATATTTT.

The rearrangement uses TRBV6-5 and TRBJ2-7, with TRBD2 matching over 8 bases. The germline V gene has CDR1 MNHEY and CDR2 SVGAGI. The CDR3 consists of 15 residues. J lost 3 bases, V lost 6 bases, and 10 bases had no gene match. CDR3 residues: CASSLGAGVHYEQYF. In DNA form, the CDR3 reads TGTGCCAGCAGCCTTGGAGCGGGAGTTCACTACGAGCAGTACTTC.

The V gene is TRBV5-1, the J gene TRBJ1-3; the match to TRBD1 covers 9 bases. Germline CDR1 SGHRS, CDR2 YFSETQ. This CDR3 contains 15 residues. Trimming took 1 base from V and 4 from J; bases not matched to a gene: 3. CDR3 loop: CASSLTGGNGNTIYF. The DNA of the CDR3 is TGCGCCAGCAGCTTGACAGGGGGCAACGGAAACACCATATATTTT.

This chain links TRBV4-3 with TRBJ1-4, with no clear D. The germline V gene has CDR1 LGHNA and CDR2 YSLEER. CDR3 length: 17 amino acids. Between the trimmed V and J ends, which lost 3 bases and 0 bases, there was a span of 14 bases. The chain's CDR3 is CASSQGAFGSTNEKLFF. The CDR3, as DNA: TGCGCCAGCAGCCAGGGAGCCTTTGGCTCAACTAATGAAAAACTGTTTTTT.

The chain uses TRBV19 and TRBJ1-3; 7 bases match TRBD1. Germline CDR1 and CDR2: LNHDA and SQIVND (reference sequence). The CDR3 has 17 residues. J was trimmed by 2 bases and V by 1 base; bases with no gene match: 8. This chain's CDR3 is CASSIAGRQGAGNTIYF. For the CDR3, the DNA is TGTGCCAGTAGTATAGCCGGACGGCAGGGGGCTGGAAACACCATATATTTT.